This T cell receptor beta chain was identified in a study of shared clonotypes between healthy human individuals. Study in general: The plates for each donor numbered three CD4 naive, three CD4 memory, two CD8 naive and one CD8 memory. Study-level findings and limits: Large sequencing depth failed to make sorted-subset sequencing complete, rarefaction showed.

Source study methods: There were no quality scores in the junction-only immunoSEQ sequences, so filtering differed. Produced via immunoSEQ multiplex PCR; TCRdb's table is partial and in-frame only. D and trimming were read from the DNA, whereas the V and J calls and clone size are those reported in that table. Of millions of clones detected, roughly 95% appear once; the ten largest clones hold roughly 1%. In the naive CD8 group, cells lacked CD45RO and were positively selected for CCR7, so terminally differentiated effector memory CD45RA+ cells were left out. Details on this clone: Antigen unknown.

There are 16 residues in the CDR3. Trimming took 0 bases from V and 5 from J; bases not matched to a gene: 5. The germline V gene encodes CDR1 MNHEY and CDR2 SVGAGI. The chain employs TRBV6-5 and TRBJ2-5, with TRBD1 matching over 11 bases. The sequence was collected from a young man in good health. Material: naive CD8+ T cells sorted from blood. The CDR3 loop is CASSYSGDRGRETQYF. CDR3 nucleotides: TGTGCCAGCAGTTACTCGGGGGACAGGGGGAGGGAGACCCAGTACTTC.